This TCR beta chain was observed in a study of T cell repertoires in cytomegalovirus infection. The CDR3 is 14 amino acids. Germline-derived CDR1 and CDR2 are MDHEN and SYDVKM. V lost 6 bases, J lost 5 bases, and 6 bases stayed unmatched. This clonotype was counted only a few times. TCRdb redid the calling of the reads with MiXCR, one entry per CDR3 protein. The sample holds about 150,000 distinct CDR3 sequences, about 25% seen once. This clonotype was obtained from a human donor in good health (CMV status not recorded). Some clones in this sample may be carry-over from other donors' samples. Sequencing was carried out using PBMCs. The chain combines TRBV28 with TRBJ2-1; 8 positions match TRBD1. CDR3 coding DNA: TGTGCCAGCAGCCTGACAGGGGTTCACAATGAGCAGTTCTTC. Protein: CASSLTGVHNEQFF. The complete variable domain, with remaining parts taken from reference TRBV28 and TRBJ2-1, reads DVKVTQSSRYLVKRTGEKVFLECVQDMDHENMFWYRQDPGLGLRLIYFSYDVKMKEKGDIPEGYSVSREKKERFSLILESASTNQTSMYLCASSLTGVHNEQFFGPGTRLTVL.